Below, 11 T cell receptor beta chains from the same sample are listed, as sequenced in a study of cytomegalovirus exposure and HLA in healthy donors. 60 Vbeta and 13 Jbeta primers were used in PCR. Assay: immunoSEQ multiplex PCR; the TCRdb copy retains only in-frame clones and omits some. The table records roughly 130,000 clones, approximately 70% of them present only once. The sample comprised PBMCs. All receptors derive from a woman aged 60-75 years in good health and CMV-seronegative.

This clone was seen just once. The V gene is TRBV7-2, the J gene TRBJ2-1, with D uncertain. Trimming left V 5 bases short and J 7 bases short, with 6 bases between. The germline V gene encodes CDR1 SGHTA and CDR2 FQGNSA. This CDR3 is 11 amino acids long. CDR3 in amino acids: CASSPGNEQFF. The DNA for the CDR3 is TGTGCCAGCAGCCCCGGGAATGAGCAGTTCTTC.

This clone has just one count. The chain uses TRBV7-9 and TRBJ2-7; the D gene is possibly TRBD1 (5 bases). V dropped 6 bases and J dropped 2 bases, with 11 bases sitting between them. Germline-derived CDR1 and CDR2 are SEHNR and FQNEAQ (reference sequence). CDR3 size: 13 residues. CDR3 nucleotides: TGTGCCAGCAGATTTGACAGCACCTACGAGCAGTACTTC. Translation gives CASRFDSTYEQYF.

The CDR3 sequence: CASSLQGFEQPQHF. The CDR3 coding sequence is TGTGCCAGCAGTTTACAGGGGTTCGAGCAGCCCCAGCATTTT. V usage is TRBV27 and J usage is TRBJ1-5; D is perhaps TRBD1 (6 bases). V lost 2 bases and J lost 7, with 12 bases in between. CDR3 length equals 14 residues. The V gene's germline CDR1 is MNHEY and CDR2 SMNVEV (reference sequence).

V gene TRBV9 combines with J gene TRBJ2-5, with 9 bases aligning to TRBD2. V trimming: 2 bases; J trimming: 5 bases; junction bases outside the gene matches: 7. The CDR3 has 15 residues. Germline V CDR1 and CDR2: SGDLS, YYNGEE. CDR3 in DNA: TGTGCCAGCAGCGTTCTGGCGGGAGGGCCGGAGACCCAGTACTTC. As protein: CASSVLAGGPETQYF. Drawing the rest from reference TRBV9 and TRBJ2-5, the complete variable domain is DSGVTQTPKHLITATGQRVTLRCSPRSGDLSVYWYQQSLDQGLQFLIQYYNGEERAKGNILERFSAQQFPDLHSELNLSSLELGDSALYFCASSVLAGGPETQYFGPGTRLLVL.

This rearrangement joins TRBV5-8 to TRBJ2-2; 9 bases are shared with TRBD1. This CDR3 comprises 14 residues. The germline V gene encodes CDR1 SGHTS and CDR2 YDEGEE. V lost 4 bases, J lost 7 bases, and 5 bases stayed unmatched. For the CDR3, the DNA is TGTGCCAGCAGCACCGGGACAGGGAACGGGGAGCTGTTTTTT. Amino acid sequence: CASSTGTGNGELFF.

In this sample, this clone turned up once. The chain couples TRBV5-1 to TRBJ2-4; a possible D gene is TRBD2 (6 bases). Trimming left V 7 bases short and J 6 bases short, with 17 bases between. The CDR3 has 14 residues. Germline lookup yields CDR1 SGHRS and CDR2 YFSETQ. The CDR3 loop is CASRTATGVNIQYF. CDR3 sequence (DNA): TGCGCCAGCCGCACGGCGACGGGGGTAAACATTCAGTACTTC.

This clone was seen a handful of times. V and J are TRBV11-1 and TRBJ2-2; possibly TRBD1 for D (6 bases). The V gene's germline CDR1 is SGHAT and CDR2 FQDESV (reference sequence). The CDR3 has 17 residues. Trimming stripped 3 bases from V and 0 bases from J, with 14 bases between. The CDR3 bases are TGTGCCAGCAGCTTCACCCGGGACAAAGCGAACACCGGGGAGCTGTTTTTT. Translation gives CASSFTRDKANTGELFF.

This clone was found a few times. The chain combines TRBV5-6 with TRBJ2-5, with D maybe TRBD2 (6 bases). Trimming removed 0 bases from V and 5 bases from J, with 17 bases in between. The germline V gene has CDR1 SGHDT and CDR2 YYEEEE. This CDR3 is 16 amino acids long. The CDR3 reads CASSLAGRGPGETQYF. In DNA, the CDR3 is TGTGCCAGCAGCTTGGCGGGGCGGGGCCCCGGCGAGACCCAGTACTTC. The variable domain in full, with the rest retrieved from reference TRBV5-6 and TRBJ2-5, is DAGVTQSPTHLIKTRGQQVTLRCSPKSGHDTVSWYQQALGQGPQFIFQYYEEEERQRGNFPDRFSGHQFPNYSSELNVNALLLGDSALYLCASSLAGRGPGETQYFGPGTRLLVL.

The J gene is TRBJ2-7, the V gene TRBV29-1; 9 nucleotides match TRBD1. Germline CDR1 reads SQVTM; CDR2 reads ANQGSEA. The length of the CDR3 is 13 residues. V lost 1 base, J lost 2 bases, and 0 bases stayed unmatched. The CDR3 loop reads CSVEGTGAYEQYF. The CDR3 region has the DNA TGCAGCGTTGAAGGGACAGGGGCCTACGAGCAGTACTTC.

This chain connects TRBV9 to TRBJ2-3; 13 bases agree with TRBD2. The junction had 3 bases not matched to a gene; V was cut back by 0 bases and J by 2 bases. CDR1 and CDR2 (germline): SGDLS, YYNGEE. The CDR3 length is 17 residues. CDR3 sequence (DNA): TGTGCCAGCAGCGTAGCGGGACTAGCGGGACCCACAGATACGCAGTATTTT. It encodes CASSVAGLAGPTDTQYF.

The rearrangement uses TRBV5-4 and TRBJ2-6; 8 nucleotides align to TRBD2. The trim removed 2 bases at V and 4 bases at J, leaving 8 bases unmatched. The CDR3 contains 17 residues. Per germline, CDR1 SGHNT and CDR2 YYREEE (reference sequence). The CDR3 DNA is TGTGCCAGCAGCTTAGGGCTAGCGGGCGCCGGGGCCAACGTCCTGACTTTC. Translating gives CASSLGLAGAGANVLTF.